This T cell receptor beta chain comes out of a study of blood T cell repertoires in COVID-19. Study-wide context: Whether acute or convalescent, the COVID-19 samples came from the United States, Italy and Spain.

Original processing notes: Estimation of nucleated cell counts relied on the amplification of reference gene primers. Profiled with immunoSEQ multiplex PCR; TCRdb holds only in-frame clones, not every one. V and J calls and clone size are given by that table; D and trimming were obtained from the DNA. The table records around 130,000 clones, 80% to 90% of them present only once. Sequenced input: peripheral blood. The origin of this receptor is a woman of 80 years or more with acute or convalescent COVID-19.

The CDR3 DNA is TGTGCCAGTAGTATAGCTGTCTTCACACCCAGCGGGGAAAAACTGTTTTTT. The encoded protein is CASSIAVFTPSGEKLFF. V usage is TRBV19 and J usage is TRBJ1-4; D is undetermined. V shed 1 base and J shed 8 bases, with 20 bases lying between them. Germline lookup yields CDR1 LNHDA and CDR2 SQIVND (reference sequence). There are 17 residues in the CDR3. The entire variable domain, with the rest obtained from reference TRBV19 and TRBJ1-4, is as follows: DGGITQSPKYLFRKEGQNVTLSCEQNLNHDAMYWYRQDPGQGLRLIYYSQIVNDFQKGDIAEGYSVSREKKESFPLTVTSAQKNPTAFYLCASSIAVFTPSGEKLFFGSGTQLSVL.